This T cell receptor beta chain comes out of a study of CD8+ T cells in alopecia areata. Turning to the study itself: Using the percentage of affected scalp area, treated patients' severity was scored. The study's findings and limits: When scalp samples are sequenced, resident alphabeta T cells of normal skin are also captured. Tofacitinib yielded significantly lower scalp clonality and fewer expanded CD8+ clones among the top 100.

Of note for this clone: The target antigen is unknown.

Regarding treatment: oral pan-JAK inhibitor, 5-10 mg twice daily. RNA was isolated and reverse transcribed to cDNA, the sequencing template. Sequencing used immunoSEQ multiplex PCR; TCRdb keeps in-frame clones, though not all of them. The top ten clones hold 9% to 15% of a sample with more than 90,000 clones, roughly three fifths of them seen once. Sequenced material: CD8+ T cells sorted from blood, taken at week 24, from a patient treated with tofacitinib. The TCR originated in a human donor with alopecia areata.

The CDR3 DNA reads TGTGCCTGGAGTCAGGGGGAGCAGTACTTC. As protein: CAWSQGEQYF. The rearrangement links TRBV30 to TRBJ2-7; D might be TRBD1 (6 bases). V was trimmed by 2 bases and J by 7 bases, leaving 6 bases between them. Per germline, CDR1 GTSNPN and CDR2 SVGIG (reference sequence). This CDR3 is 10 amino acids long.